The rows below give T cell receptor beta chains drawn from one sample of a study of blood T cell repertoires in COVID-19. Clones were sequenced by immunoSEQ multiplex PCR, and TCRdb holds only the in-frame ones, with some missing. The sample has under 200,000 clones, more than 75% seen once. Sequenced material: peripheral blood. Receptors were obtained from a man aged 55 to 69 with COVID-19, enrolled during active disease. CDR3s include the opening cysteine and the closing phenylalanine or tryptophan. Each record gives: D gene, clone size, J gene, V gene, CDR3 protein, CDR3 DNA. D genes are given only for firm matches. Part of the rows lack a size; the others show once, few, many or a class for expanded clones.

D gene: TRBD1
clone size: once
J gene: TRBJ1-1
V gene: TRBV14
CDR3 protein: CASSQHLTGGTEAFF
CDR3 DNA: TGTGCCAGCAGCCAACATTTGACAGGGGGCACTGAAGCTTTCTTT

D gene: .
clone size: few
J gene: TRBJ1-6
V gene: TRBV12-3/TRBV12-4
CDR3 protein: CASSRVQPSPLHF
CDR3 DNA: TGTGCCAGCAGTCGGGTCCAGCCCTCTCCCCTCCACTTT

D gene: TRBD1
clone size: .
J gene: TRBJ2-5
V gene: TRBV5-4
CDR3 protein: CASSSPDQQGRKTQYF
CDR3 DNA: TGTGCCAGCAGCTCCCCCGATCAACAGGGGAGAAAGACCCAGTACTTC

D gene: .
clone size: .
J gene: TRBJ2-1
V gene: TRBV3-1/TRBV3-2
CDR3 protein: CASSRREYHEQFF
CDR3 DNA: TGTGCCAGCAGCCGTAGGGAGTACCATGAGCAGTTCTTC

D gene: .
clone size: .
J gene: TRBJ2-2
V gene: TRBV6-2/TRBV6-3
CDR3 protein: CASSYQGGELFF
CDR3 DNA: TGTGCCAGCAGTTACCAGGGCGGGGAGCTGTTTTTT

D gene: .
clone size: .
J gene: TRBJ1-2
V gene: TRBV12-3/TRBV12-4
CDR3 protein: CASWGGGSYGYTF
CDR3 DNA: TGTGCCAGTTGGGGGGGAGGCAGCTATGGCTACACCTTC

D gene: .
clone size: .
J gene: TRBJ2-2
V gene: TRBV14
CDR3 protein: CASSQQGTGELFF
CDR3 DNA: TGTGCCAGCAGCCAACAGGGTACCGGGGAGCTGTTTTTT

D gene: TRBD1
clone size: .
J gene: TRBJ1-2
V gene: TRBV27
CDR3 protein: CASNGQGARLNGYTF
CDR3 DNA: TGTGCCTCAAATGGACAGGGGGCGAGGTTGAATGGCTACACCTTC

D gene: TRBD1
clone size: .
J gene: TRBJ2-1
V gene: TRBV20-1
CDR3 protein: CSASGGTGVNEQFF
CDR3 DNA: TGCAGTGCTAGTGGGGGGACAGGGGTGAATGAGCAGTTCTTC

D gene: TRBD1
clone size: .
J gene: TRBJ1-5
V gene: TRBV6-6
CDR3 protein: CASSSQQGYNQPQHF
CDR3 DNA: TGTGCCAGCAGTTCCCAACAGGGGTACAATCAGCCCCAGCATTTT

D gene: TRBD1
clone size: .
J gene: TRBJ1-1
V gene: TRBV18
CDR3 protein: CASSPRQGALTEAFF
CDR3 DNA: TGTGCCAGCTCACCACGACAGGGGGCGCTTACTGAAGCTTTCTTT

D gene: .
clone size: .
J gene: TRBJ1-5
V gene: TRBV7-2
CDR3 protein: CASSLVGANNQPQHF
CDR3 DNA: TGTGCCAGCAGCTTAGTAGGGGCTAACAATCAGCCCCAGCATTTT

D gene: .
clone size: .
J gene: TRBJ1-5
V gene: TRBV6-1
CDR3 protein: CASSERQLEPQHF
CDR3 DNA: TGTGCCAGCAGTGAAAGACAGCTGGAGCCCCAGCATTTT

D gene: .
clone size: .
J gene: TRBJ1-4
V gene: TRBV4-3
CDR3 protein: CASSLRREATNEKLFF
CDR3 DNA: TGCGCCAGCAGCCTCCGAAGGGAGGCAACTAATGAAAAACTGTTTTTT

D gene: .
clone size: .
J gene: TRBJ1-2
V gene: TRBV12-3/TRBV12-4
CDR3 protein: CASRLYRANGYTF
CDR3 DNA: TGTGCCAGCCGACTATACAGGGCCAATGGCTACACCTTC

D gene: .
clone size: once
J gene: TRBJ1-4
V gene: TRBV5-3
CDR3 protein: CARSFPPRGLDEKLFF
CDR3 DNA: TGTGCCAGAAGCTTCCCCCCCAGGGGCCTCGATGAAAAACTGTTTTTT

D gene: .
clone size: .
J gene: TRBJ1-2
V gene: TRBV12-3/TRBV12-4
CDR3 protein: CASSLPGEGHTF
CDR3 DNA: TGTGCCAGCAGTTTACCAGGGGAGGGCCACACCTTC

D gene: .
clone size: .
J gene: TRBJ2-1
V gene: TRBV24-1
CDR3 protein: CATSVLNEQFF
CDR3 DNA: TGTGCCACCAGTGTACTCAATGAGCAGTTCTTC

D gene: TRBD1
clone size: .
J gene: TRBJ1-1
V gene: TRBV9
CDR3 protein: CASSPRTGALDTEAFF
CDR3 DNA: TGTGCCAGCAGCCCTCGGACAGGGGCATTGGACACTGAAGCTTTCTTT

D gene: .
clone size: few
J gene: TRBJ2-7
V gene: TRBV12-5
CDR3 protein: CASGLTPERFAYEQYF
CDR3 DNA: TGTGCTAGTGGTTTGACCCCCGAGAGGTTCGCCTACGAGCAGTACTTC

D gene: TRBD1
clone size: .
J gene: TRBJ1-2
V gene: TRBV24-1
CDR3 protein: CATSVGQADYGYTF
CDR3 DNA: TGTGCCACCAGTGTAGGACAGGCGGACTATGGCTACACCTTC

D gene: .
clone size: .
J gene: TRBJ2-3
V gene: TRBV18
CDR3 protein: CASSPVGTSTDTQYF
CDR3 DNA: TGTGCCAGCTCACCCGTAGGGACTAGCACAGATACGCAGTATTTT

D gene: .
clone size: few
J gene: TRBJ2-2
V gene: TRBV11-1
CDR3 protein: CASSLGGFTGELFF
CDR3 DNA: TGTGCCAGCAGCTTAGGAGGGTTCACCGGGGAGCTGTTTTTT

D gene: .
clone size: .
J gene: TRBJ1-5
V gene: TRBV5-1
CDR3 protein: CASSLGTGSSNQPQHF
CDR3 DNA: TGCGCCAGCAGCTTGGGAACAGGGTCAAGCAATCAGCCCCAGCATTTT

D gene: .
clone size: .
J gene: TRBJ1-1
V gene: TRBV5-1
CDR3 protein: CASSQGHQDRVTEAFF
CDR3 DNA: TGCGCCAGCAGCCAGGGACACCAGGATCGGGTCACTGAAGCTTTCTTT

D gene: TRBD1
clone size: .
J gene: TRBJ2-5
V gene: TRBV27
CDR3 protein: CASSVAGTGNWETQYF
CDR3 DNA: TGTGCCAGCAGTGTGGCCGGGACAGGAAATTGGGAGACCCAGTACTTC

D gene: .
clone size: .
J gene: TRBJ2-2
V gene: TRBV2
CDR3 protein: CASRFGVTGELFF
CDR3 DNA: TGTGCCAGCAGATTCGGAGTTACCGGGGAGCTGTTTTTT

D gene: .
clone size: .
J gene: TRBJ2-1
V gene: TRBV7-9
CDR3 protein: CASNRDTYNEQFF
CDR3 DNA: TGTGCCAGCAACCGGGACACCTACAATGAGCAGTTCTTC

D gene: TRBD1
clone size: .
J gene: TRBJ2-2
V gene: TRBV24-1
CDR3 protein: CATSDIHGTGGGGELFF
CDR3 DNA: TGTGCCACCAGTGACATACACGGGACAGGGGGCGGCGGGGAGCTGTTTTTT

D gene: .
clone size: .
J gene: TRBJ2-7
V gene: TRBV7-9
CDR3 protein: CASSSRSYEQYF
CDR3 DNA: TGTGCCAGCAGCAGCCGTTCCTACGAGCAGTACTTC

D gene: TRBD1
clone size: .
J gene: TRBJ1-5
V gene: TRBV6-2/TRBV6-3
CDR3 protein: CASSYAGTGSNQPQHF
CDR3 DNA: TGTGCCAGCAGTTACGCCGGGACAGGGAGCAATCAGCCCCAGCATTTT

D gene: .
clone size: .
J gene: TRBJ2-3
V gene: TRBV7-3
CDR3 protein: CASSPTILASEGEADTQYF
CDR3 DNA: TGTGCCAGCAGCCCAACAATACTGGCGTCTGAAGGAGAGGCAGATACGCAGTATTTT

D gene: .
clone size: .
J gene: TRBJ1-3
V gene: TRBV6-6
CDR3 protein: CASSFLRQLSGNTIYF
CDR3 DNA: TGTGCCAGCAGTTTCCTTCGACAGCTTTCTGGAAACACCATATATTTT

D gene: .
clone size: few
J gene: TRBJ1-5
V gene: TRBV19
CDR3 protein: CASSIGGLGNQPQHF
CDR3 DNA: TGTGCCAGTAGTATCGGGGGGTTAGGCAATCAGCCCCAGCATTTT

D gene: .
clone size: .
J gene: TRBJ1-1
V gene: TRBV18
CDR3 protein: CASSETSGRTEAFF
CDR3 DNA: TGTGCCAGCTCGGAGACTTCAGGGCGCACTGAAGCTTTCTTT

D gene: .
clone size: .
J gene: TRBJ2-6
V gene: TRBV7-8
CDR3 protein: CASSYNSGANVLTF
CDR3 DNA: TGTGCCAGCAGCTACAACTCTGGGGCCAACGTCCTGACTTTC

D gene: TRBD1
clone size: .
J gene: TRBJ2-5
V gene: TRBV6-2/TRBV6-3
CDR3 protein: CASSSSEDRGKTQYF
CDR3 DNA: TGTGCCAGCAGTTCTTCCGAGGACAGGGGAAAGACCCAGTACTTC

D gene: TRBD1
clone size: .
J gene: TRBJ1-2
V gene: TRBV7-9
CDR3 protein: CASSLGGTGASGYTF
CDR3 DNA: TGTGCCAGCAGCTTAGGGGGGACAGGGGCCTCCGGCTACACCTTC

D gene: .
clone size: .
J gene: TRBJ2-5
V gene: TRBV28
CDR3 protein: CASSQRQGWVETQYF
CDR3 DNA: TGTGCCAGCAGTCAAAGGCAGGGTTGGGTGGAGACCCAGTACTTC

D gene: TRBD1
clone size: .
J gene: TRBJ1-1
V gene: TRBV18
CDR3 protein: CASSSEGQGAEAFF
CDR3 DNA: TGTGCCAGCTCTTCAGAGGGGCAGGGGGCTGAAGCTTTCTTT

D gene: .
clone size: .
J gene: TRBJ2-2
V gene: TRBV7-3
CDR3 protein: CASSLSSSTTGELFF
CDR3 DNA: TGTGCCAGCAGCTTATCCAGCTCGACTACCGGGGAGCTGTTTTTT

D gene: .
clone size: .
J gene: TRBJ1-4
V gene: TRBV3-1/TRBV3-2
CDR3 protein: CASSLRGRGTNEKLFF
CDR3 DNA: TGTGCCAGCAGCCTCAGGGGACGGGGCACTAATGAAAAACTGTTTTTT

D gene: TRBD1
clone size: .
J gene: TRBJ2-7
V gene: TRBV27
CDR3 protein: CASSHRDRAYEQYF
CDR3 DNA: TGTGCCAGCAGTCATAGGGACAGGGCCTACGAGCAGTACTTC

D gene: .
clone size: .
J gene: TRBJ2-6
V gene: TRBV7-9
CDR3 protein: CASRPTGDRANVLTF
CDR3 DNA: TGTGCCAGCAGACCAACTGGGGACAGGGCCAACGTCCTGACTTTC

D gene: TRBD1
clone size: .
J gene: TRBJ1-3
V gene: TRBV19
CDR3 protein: CASSIETGDGNTIYF
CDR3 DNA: TGTGCCAGTAGTATAGAGACAGGGGACGGAAACACCATATATTTT

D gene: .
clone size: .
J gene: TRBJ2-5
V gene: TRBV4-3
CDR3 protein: CASSQGSALGETQYF
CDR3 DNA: TGCGCCAGCAGCCAAGGTAGCGCCCTGGGGGAGACCCAGTACTTC

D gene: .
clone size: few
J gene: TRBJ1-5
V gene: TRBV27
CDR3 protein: CASSLRGDQPQHF
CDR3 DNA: TGTGCCAGCAGTTTAAGGGGTGATCAGCCCCAGCATTTT

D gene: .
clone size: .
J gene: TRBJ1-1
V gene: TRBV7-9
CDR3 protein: CASSLLQTNEAFF
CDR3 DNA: TGTGCCAGCAGCTTATTACAAACTAATGAAGCTTTCTTT

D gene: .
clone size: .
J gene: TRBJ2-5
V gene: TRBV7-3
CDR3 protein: CASSRSGQETQYF
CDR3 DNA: TGTGCCAGCAGCCGGTCAGGGCAAGAGACCCAGTACTTC

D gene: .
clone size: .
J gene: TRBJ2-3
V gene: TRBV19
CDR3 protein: CASSFGLDTQYF
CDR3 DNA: TGTGCCAGTAGTTTCGGGTTGGATACGCAGTATTTT

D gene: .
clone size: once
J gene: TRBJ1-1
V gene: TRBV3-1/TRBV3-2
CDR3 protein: CASSQGGTRGYTEAFF
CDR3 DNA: TGTGCCAGCAGCCAAGGTGGGACCCGGGGGTATACTGAAGCTTTCTTT

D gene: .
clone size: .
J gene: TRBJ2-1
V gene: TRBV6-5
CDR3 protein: CASRRNNEQFF
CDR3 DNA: TGTGCCAGCAGGCGCAACAATGAGCAGTTCTTC

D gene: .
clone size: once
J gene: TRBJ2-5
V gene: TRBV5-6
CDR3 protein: CASSLDGEVFQETQYF
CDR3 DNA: TGTGCCAGCAGCTTGGACGGGGAAGTCTTCCAAGAGACCCAGTACTTC

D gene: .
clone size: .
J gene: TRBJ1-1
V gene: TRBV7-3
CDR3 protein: CASSQGPERGAFF
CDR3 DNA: TGTGCCAGCAGCCAAGGGCCAGAGCGGGGAGCTTTCTTT

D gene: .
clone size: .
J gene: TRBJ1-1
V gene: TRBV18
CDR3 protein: CASSPRGHPNTEAFF
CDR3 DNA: TGTGCCAGCTCACCTAGGGGACACCCGAACACTGAAGCTTTCTTT